This T cell receptor beta chain was observed in a study of cytomegalovirus exposure and HLA in healthy donors. General study results and limits: Equally common other TCR beta chains were less clonally expanded than HLA-associated ones, a later analysis found. Most TCRs appeared rarely, but some public TCRs recurred in many donors.

V was cut by 2 bases and J by 4 bases, with 10 bases left in between. This CDR3 spans 14 amino acids. Germline V gene sequence: CDR1 SGHTS, CDR2 YDEGEE. On this clone: The target antigen is unknown.

PCR primers comprised 60 Vbeta and 13 Jbeta primers. This table comes from immunoSEQ multiplex PCR, and its TCRdb copy is limited to in-frame clones, with some not included. The sample has more than 100,000 clones, approximately 72% seen once; the top ten hold 1.5% to 1.9%. The sequence was obtained from a man aged 18 to 35 in good health and CMV-seronegative. This chain uses TRBV5-8 with TRBJ1-3; D is ambiguous. The sample comprised PBMCs. The CDR3 region is CASSFRIRGNTIYF. The DNA of the CDR3 is TGTGCCAGCAGCTTCCGAATACGGGGAAACACCATATATTTT.